This TCR beta chain originates from a study of CD8+ T cells in alopecia areata. Study-level background: Twice daily, treated patients received 5 to 10 mg of oral tofacitinib. Study outcomes and limitations: Scalp and blood samples kept many expanded lesional clones throughout tofacitinib. Scalp clonality, together with expanded CD8+ clones among the top 100, fell significantly with tofacitinib.

Treatment indicated: oral pan-JAK inhibitor, 5-10 mg twice daily. Individuals with alopecia areata gave both lesional scalp punch biopsies and peripheral blood for collection. RNA extraction was followed by reverse transcription into cDNA, which acted as the sequencing template. Profiled with immunoSEQ multiplex PCR; TCRdb holds only in-frame clones, not every one. The profile shows a few hundred thousand clones, around two fifths of them singletons. The CDR3 is 16 amino acids. Germline values: CDR1 LNHDA, CDR2 SQIVND (reference sequence). V was pared by 5 bases and J by 7 bases, with 18 bases between. This clone showed up just a few times. The antigen is unknown.

The specimen comprised CD4+ T cells sorted from blood, sampled at approximately week 30, from a patient treated with tofacitinib. The source is a human donor with alopecia areata. This chain links TRBV19 with TRBJ1-6, with TRBD1 as a possible D gene (6 bases). This CDR3 is CASSSLRVQGNSPLHF. The CDR3 coding sequence is TGTGCCAGTAGTTCCCTGAGGGTACAGGGAAATTCACCCCTCCACTTT. Combining the CDR3 with reference TRBV19 and TRBJ1-6 gives the whole variable domain DGGITQSPKYLFRKEGQNVTLSCEQNLNHDAMYWYRQDPGQGLRLIYYSQIVNDFQKGDIAEGYSVSREKKESFPLTVTSAQKNPTAFYLCASSSLRVQGNSPLHFGNGTRLTVT.